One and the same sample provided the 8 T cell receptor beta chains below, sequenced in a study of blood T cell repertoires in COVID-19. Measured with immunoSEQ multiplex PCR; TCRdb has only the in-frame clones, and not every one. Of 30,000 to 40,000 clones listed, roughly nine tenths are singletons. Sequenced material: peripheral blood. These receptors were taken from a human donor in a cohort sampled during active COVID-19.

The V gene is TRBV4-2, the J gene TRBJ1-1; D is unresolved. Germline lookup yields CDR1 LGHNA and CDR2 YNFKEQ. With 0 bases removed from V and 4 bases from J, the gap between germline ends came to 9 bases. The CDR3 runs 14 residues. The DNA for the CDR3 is TGTGCCAGCAGCCAAGAACGAGGTGGCACTGAAGCTTTCTTT. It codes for CASSQERGGTEAFF.

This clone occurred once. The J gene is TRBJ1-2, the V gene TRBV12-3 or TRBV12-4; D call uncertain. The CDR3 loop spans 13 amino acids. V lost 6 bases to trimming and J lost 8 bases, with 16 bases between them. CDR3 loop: CASSSLGGPGYTF. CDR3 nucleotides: TGTGCCAGCAGCTCCCTGGGAGGGCCCGGCTACACCTTC.

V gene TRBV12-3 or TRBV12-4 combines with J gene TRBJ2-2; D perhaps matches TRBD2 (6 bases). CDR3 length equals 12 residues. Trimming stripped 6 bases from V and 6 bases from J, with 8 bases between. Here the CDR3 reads CASSRLAGELFF. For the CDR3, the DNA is TGTGCCAGCAGCCGACTAGCCGGGGAGCTGTTTTTT.

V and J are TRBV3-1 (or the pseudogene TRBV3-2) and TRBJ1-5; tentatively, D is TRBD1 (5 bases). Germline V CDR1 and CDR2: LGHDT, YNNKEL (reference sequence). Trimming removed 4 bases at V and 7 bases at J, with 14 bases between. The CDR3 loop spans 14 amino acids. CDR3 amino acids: CASSLTTGGQPQHF. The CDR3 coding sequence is TGTGCCAGCAGCCTTACCACAGGAGGGCAGCCCCAGCATTTT.

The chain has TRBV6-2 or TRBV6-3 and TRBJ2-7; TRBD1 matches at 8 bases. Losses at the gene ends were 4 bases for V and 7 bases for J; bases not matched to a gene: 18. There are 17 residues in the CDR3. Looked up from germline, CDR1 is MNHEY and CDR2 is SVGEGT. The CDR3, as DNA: TGTGCCAGCAGTTCCCCACCCGGTGGGACAGGCCTCGGTGAGCAGTACGTC. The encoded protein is CASSSPPGGTGLGEQYV.

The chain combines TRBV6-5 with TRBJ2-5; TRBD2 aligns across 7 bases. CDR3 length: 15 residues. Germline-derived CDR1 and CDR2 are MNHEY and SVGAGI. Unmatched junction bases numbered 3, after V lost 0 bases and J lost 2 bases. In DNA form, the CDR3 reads TGTGCCAGCAGTTACTCCCCGGGACTACAAGAGACCCAGTACTTC. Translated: CASSYSPGLQETQYF.

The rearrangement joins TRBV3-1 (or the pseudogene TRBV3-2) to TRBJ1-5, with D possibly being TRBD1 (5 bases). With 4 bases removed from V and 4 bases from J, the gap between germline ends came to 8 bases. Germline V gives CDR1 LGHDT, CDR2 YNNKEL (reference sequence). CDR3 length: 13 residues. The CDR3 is CASSPGGNQPQHF. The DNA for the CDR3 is TGTGCCAGCAGCCCCGGGGGAAATCAGCCCCAGCATTTT.

The chain's CDR3 is CASSPLGTGVAPEAFF. The CDR3 DNA is TGTGCCAGCTCACCACTGGGGACAGGGGTTGCACCTGAAGCTTTCTTT. The J gene is TRBJ1-1, the V gene TRBV18; 10 bases line up with TRBD1. Losses at the gene ends were 1 base for V and 6 bases for J; bases not matched to a gene: 8. This CDR3 has 16 residues. Germline loops: CDR1 KGHSH, CDR2 LQKENI.